Shown below are 12 T cell receptor beta chains from a single sample sequenced in a study of shared clonotypes between healthy human individuals. Profiled with immunoSEQ multiplex PCR; TCRdb holds only in-frame clones, not every one. Of about 580,000 clones listed, 98% are singletons. It was CD45RO-negative cells, positively selected for CCR7, that made up naive CD8 cells, with terminally differentiated effector memory CD45RA+ cells excluded. The source material was naive CD8+ T cells sorted from blood. The source of these receptors is a man aged 30 to 39 in good health.

The V call is TRBV9, the J call TRBJ2-5, with 7 bases lining up with TRBD1. The junction had 4 bases not matched to a gene; V was cut back by 3 bases and J by 5 bases. This CDR3 region has 13 residues. Germline V gives CDR1 SGDLS, CDR2 YYNGEE. The CDR3 coding sequence is TGTGCCAGCAGCGGACAGGGATACGAGACCCAGTACTTC. Protein: CASSGQGYETQYF.

The genes are TRBV4-3 and TRBJ2-2; weak D call: TRBD2 (6 bases). CDR1 is LGHNA, CDR2 YSLEER, per germline. The V end was cut by 4 bases, the J end by 4 bases, with 13 bases between. The CDR3 runs to 15 residues. The CDR3 is CASSLRVGGTGELFF. CDR3 nucleotides: TGCGCCAGCAGCCTCAGGGTCGGGGGCACCGGGGAGCTGTTTTTT.

This chain links TRBV9 with TRBJ2-7; no definite D call. This CDR3 contains 14 residues. V was clipped by 0 bases and J by 3 bases, with 10 bases between them. From germline, CDR1 is SGDLS and CDR2 YYNGEE. The CDR3 DNA reads as TGTGCCAGCAGCGTAGACGGAGACCTCTACGAGCAGTACTTC. Translation gives CASSVDGDLYEQYF.

J is TRBJ2-5 and V is TRBV27; 7 bases map to TRBD1. The CDR3 totals 15 residues. Unmatched junction bases numbered 16, after V lost 10 bases and J lost 5 bases. Germline-derived CDR1 and CDR2 are MNHEY and SMNVEV (reference sequence). Written as DNA, the CDR3 is TGTGCCACCGCGATGATTAACAGGGGCGAGGAGACCCAGTACTTC. Translating gives CATAMINRGEETQYF.

The chain has TRBV10-3 and TRBJ2-3, with D unclear. The CDR3 length is 15 residues. The V end lost 9 bases, the J end lost 2 bases, and 18 bases lay between the germline ends. Germline V lookup: CDR1 ENHRY, CDR2 SYGVKD. CDR3 in amino acids: CAIGGKTIHTDTQYF. In nucleotides, the CDR3 is TGTGCCATAGGTGGGAAAACGATCCACACAGATACGCAGTATTTT.

The genes are TRBV5-1 and TRBJ2-7, with D unclear. V was clipped by 3 bases and J by 2 bases, with 12 bases between them. Germline V gives CDR1 SGHRS, CDR2 YFSETQ. The CDR3 extends over 14 amino acids. The chain's CDR3 is CASSSDLRPYEQYF. The CDR3 coding sequence is TGCGCCAGCAGCTCGGACCTGCGGCCCTACGAGCAGTACTTC.

This clone was detected only once. The rearrangement links TRBV4-1 to TRBJ1-1; D is unresolved. Trimming removed 1 base from V and 4 bases from J, with 13 bases in between. This CDR3 comprises 15 residues. Germline loops: CDR1 MGHRA, CDR2 YSYEKL. CDR3 residues: CASSQVGTPGTEAFF. The CDR3 region has the DNA TGCGCCAGCAGCCAAGTCGGCACCCCCGGCACTGAAGCTTTCTTT.

This clone was seen only once. The chain recombines TRBV4-3 with TRBJ1-1; D is unclear. This CDR3 is built from 14 residues. From germline, CDR1 is LGHNA and CDR2 YSLEER. Trimming shortened V by 0 bases and J by 8 bases, and 13 bases separated the two germline ends. The CDR3 loop is CASSQEVSRTEAFF. The CDR3 DNA reads as TGCGCCAGCAGCCAAGAGGTCTCCAGGACGGAAGCTTTCTTT.

The genes are TRBV7-9 and TRBJ2-1, with D perhaps TRBD1 or TRBD2 (5 bases each). There are 16 residues in the CDR3. Germline assignment: CDR1 SEHNR and CDR2 FQNEAQ (reference sequence). V was pared by 2 bases and J by 8 bases, with 19 bases between. Written as DNA, the CDR3 is TGTGCCAGCAGCTTAACCCCGGGACCTCATATCGATGAGCAGTTCTTC. The encoded protein is CASSLTPGPHIDEQFF.

The CDR3, as DNA: TGTGCCAGCAGGGTACTTGGGTCCGGGGAGCTGTTTTTT. Translating it yields CASRVLGSGELFF. The V gene is TRBV27, the J gene TRBJ2-2; D not certain. V was trimmed by 6 bases and J by 6 bases, leaving 11 bases between them. CDR1 is MNHEY, CDR2 SMNVEV, per germline (reference sequence). This CDR3 is built from 13 residues.

The rearrangement uses TRBV27 and TRBJ1-1; 7 bases map to TRBD1. Germline CDR1 MNHEY, CDR2 SMNVEV (reference sequence). With 8 bases clipped from V and 3 bases from J, the junction kept 9 bases outside the gene matches. This CDR3 has 14 residues. The CDR3 DNA sequence: TGTGCCAGCGGGATCGGGACAGCTGACACTGAAGCTTTCTTT. It translates to CASGIGTADTEAFF.

J is TRBJ2-1 and V is TRBV7-9, with 12 bases identical to TRBD2. The CDR3 loop spans 19 amino acids. The V gene's germline CDR1 is SEHNR and CDR2 FQNEAQ (reference sequence). The J segment lost 1 base and the V segment lost 4 bases, leaving 11 bases of the junction unmatched. For the CDR3, the DNA is TGTGCCAGCAGCTCCCCACGGCGGACTAGCGGGACTTCCTACAATGAGCAGTTCTTC. Translated: CASSSPRRTSGTSYNEQFF.